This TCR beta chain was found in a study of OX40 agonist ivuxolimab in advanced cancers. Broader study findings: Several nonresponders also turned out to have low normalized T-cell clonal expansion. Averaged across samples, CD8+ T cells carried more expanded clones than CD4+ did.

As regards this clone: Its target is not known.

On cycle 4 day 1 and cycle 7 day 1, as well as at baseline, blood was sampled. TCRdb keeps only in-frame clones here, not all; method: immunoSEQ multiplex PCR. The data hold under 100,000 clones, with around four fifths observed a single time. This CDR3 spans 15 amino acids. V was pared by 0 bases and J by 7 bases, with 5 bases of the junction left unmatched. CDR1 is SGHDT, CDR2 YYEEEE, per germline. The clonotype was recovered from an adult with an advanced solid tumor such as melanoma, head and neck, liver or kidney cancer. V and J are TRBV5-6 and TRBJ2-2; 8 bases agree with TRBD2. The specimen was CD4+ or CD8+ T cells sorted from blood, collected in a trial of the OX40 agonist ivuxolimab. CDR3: CASSLAGGRVGELFF. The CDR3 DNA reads TGTGCCAGCAGCTTGGCGGGGGGGCGAGTCGGGGAGCTGTTTTTT.